Each of the 16 T cell receptor beta chains below was sequenced from the same sample in a study of cytomegalovirus exposure and HLA in healthy donors. The PCR made use of 60 Vbeta and 13 Jbeta primers. TCRdb's copy holds only in-frame clones and misses some; the assay was immunoSEQ multiplex PCR. Here the sample spans 190,000 or so clones, less than 90% being singletons. Sequences were obtained from PBMCs. The receptors shown here come from a man aged 45 to 65 in good health and CMV-seronegative.

The chain links TRBV4-3 to TRBJ2-1, with TRBD2 matching over 10 bases. J was trimmed by 4 bases and V by 5 bases; bases with no gene match: 5. The CDR3 has 15 amino acids. CDR1 is LGHNA, CDR2 YSLEER, per germline. The CDR3 DNA reads as TGCGCCAGCAGCTTTAGCGGGGGGCTTTACAATGAGCAGTTCTTC. Amino acids: CASSFSGGLYNEQFF.

The genes are TRBV19 and TRBJ2-7, with 10 bases that match TRBD2. The CDR3 has 14 residues. Trimming removed 3 bases from V and 5 bases from J; junction bases left unmatched: 4. Germline lookup yields CDR1 LNHDA and CDR2 SQIVND (reference sequence). CDR3 region: CASSIGGLADEQYF. The CDR3 DNA sequence: TGTGCCAGTAGTATCGGTGGACTAGCGGACGAGCAGTACTTC.

This chain links TRBV7-9 with TRBJ2-5, with TRBD2 matching over 8 bases. Germline CDR1 SEHNR, CDR2 FQNEAQ (reference sequence). The CDR3 has 14 amino acids. V lost 6 bases to trimming and J lost 5 bases; unmatched junction nucleotides: 8. In nucleotides, the CDR3 is TGTGCCAGCAGTTTTCGGGGGGGCGTGGAGACCCAGTACTTC. The encoded protein is CASSFRGGVETQYF.

The V call is TRBV11-2, the J call TRBJ1-1; TRBD1 matches at 8 bases. V gave up 5 bases and J gave up 5 bases; unmatched junction bases: 4. Germline V gene data show CDR1 as SGHAT and CDR2 as FQNNGV. The CDR3 contains 13 residues. The CDR3 protein is CASSLRGLTEAFF. CDR3 sequence (DNA): TGTGCCAGCAGCCTCAGGGGGCTGACTGAAGCTTTCTTT.

This chain uses TRBV7-2 with TRBJ2-2; D is undetermined. CDR1 is SGHTA and CDR2 is FQGNSA in the germline V gene. V was clipped by 2 bases and J by 7 bases, with 17 bases between them. This CDR3 is built from 16 residues. The CDR3 reads CASSLSSQISVGELFF. CDR3 in DNA: TGTGCCAGCAGCTTAAGTTCCCAGATTTCTGTCGGGGAGCTGTTTTTT. The whole variable domain, remainder taken from reference TRBV7-2 and TRBJ2-2, is GAGVSQSPSNKVTEKGKDVELRCDPISGHTALYWYRQSLGQGLEFLIYFQGNSAPDKSGLPSDRFSAERTGGSVSTLTIQRTQQEDSAVYLCASSLSSQISVGELFFGEGSRLTVL.

The chain carries TRBV18 and TRBJ1-1; D not resolved. This CDR3 comprises 14 residues. Per germline, CDR1 KGHSH and CDR2 LQKENI. V lost 6 bases, J lost 0 bases, and 11 bases lay in between. The CDR3 loop reads CASSGERVNTEAFF. The CDR3 coding sequence is TGTGCCAGCTCCGGGGAGAGGGTGAACACTGAAGCTTTCTTT.

This clone was counted a single time. The same CDR3 also results from other DNA sequences found in this sample. The chain couples TRBV5-6 to TRBJ2-5; D ambiguous. Trimming left V 4 bases short and J 5 bases short, with 15 bases between. Germline CDR1 reads SGHDT; CDR2 reads YYEEEE. CDR3 size: 14 residues. CDR3 sequence reads: CASSTPRGWETQYF. The CDR3 DNA sequence: TGTGCCAGCAGCACCCCCCGAGGATGGGAGACCCAGTACTTC. Together with reference TRBV5-6 and TRBJ2-5, the CDR3 gives the full variable domain: DAGVTQSPTHLIKTRGQQVTLRCSPKSGHDTVSWYQQALGQGPQFIFQYYEEEERQRGNFPDRFSGHQFPNYSSELNVNALLLGDSALYLCASSTPRGWETQYFGPGTRLLVL.

This clone was found a few times. V usage is TRBV4-3 and J usage is TRBJ1-3, with a possible D match to TRBD1 (5 bases). Trimming left V 0 bases short and J 6 bases short, with 9 bases between. This CDR3 has 14 residues. Per germline, CDR1 LGHNA and CDR2 YSLEER. The CDR3 DNA reads TGCGCCAGCAGCCAAGAAGGAGGGGTAAACACCATATATTTT. It is translated as CASSQEGGVNTIYF.

V is TRBV11-2 and J is TRBJ2-7; 10 bases match TRBD2. Germline values: CDR1 SGHAT, CDR2 FQNNGV. There are 15 residues in the CDR3. The ends lost 1 base at V and 1 base at J; junction bases unmatched: 1. The CDR3 reads CASSLVTSGSYEQYF. Here the CDR3 DNA reads TGTGCCAGCAGCTTAGTGACTAGCGGGTCCTACGAGCAGTACTTC.

The chain has TRBV7-2 and TRBJ2-2; no reliable D call. The CDR3 runs 13 residues. Germline assignment: CDR1 SGHTA and CDR2 FQGNSA. V was shortened by 3 bases and J by 6 bases, with 8 bases between the two germline ends. The chain's CDR3 is CASSFFVPGELFF. DNA of the CDR3: TGTGCCAGCAGCTTTTTCGTCCCCGGGGAGCTGTTTTTT. Complete variable domain (other parts from reference TRBV7-2 and TRBJ2-2): GAGVSQSPSNKVTEKGKDVELRCDPISGHTALYWYRQSLGQGLEFLIYFQGNSAPDKSGLPSDRFSAERTGGSVSTLTIQRTQQEDSAVYLCASSFFVPGELFFGEGSRLTVL.

The rearrangement joins TRBV7-2 to TRBJ2-3; TRBD2 agrees at 8 bases. With 2 bases clipped from V and 0 bases from J, the junction kept 4 bases outside the gene matches. There are 16 residues in the CDR3. Germline loops: CDR1 SGHTA, CDR2 FQGNSA. The CDR3 DNA reads TGTGCCAGCAGCTTACTACTAGCGGCTAGCACAGATACGCAGTATTTT. It specifies CASSLLLAASTDTQYF.

This rearrangement joins TRBV4-1 to TRBJ2-3; tentative D call: TRBD2 (7 bases). The CDR3 spans 16 residues. Germline CDR1 MGHRA, CDR2 YSYEKL. V lost 10 bases and J 4 bases, leaving 24 bases between the germline ends. CDR3 sequence: CATSTLGGGYADTQYF. Here the CDR3 DNA reads TGCGCCACCTCGACTCTGGGCGGGGGCTACGCAGATACGCAGTATTTT.

This clone was seen a single time. The chain uses TRBV9 and TRBJ1-4; 7 bases are shared with TRBD1. Looked up from germline, CDR1 is SGDLS and CDR2 is YYNGEE. The CDR3 is made up of 16 amino acids. V gave up 4 bases and J gave up 1 base; unmatched junction bases: 7. In DNA, the CDR3 is TGTGCCAGCAGCAAGGGACAGCAGTTAACTAATGAAAAACTGTTTTTT. This sequence encodes CASSKGQQLTNEKLFF.

The gene calls are TRBV5-1 and TRBJ2-7, with TRBD1 as a possible D gene (5 bases). Trimming pared 3 bases from V and 0 bases from J, leaving 16 bases between. The germline V gene has CDR1 SGHRS and CDR2 YFSETQ. The CDR3 extends over 16 amino acids. CDR3 amino acids: CASSWTTGQSSYEQYF. CDR3 DNA sequence: TGCGCCAGCAGCTGGACAACAGGTCAATCCTCCTACGAGCAGTACTTC.

The chain recombines TRBV5-1 with TRBJ1-6; D perhaps matches TRBD1 (5 bases). Germline values: CDR1 SGHRS, CDR2 YFSETQ. The V end was cut by 3 bases, the J end by 4 bases, with 14 bases between. The CDR3 is 16 amino acids. CDR3 region: CASSSGQGPYNSPLHF. The CDR3 DNA reads TGCGCCAGCAGCTCCGGGCAGGGCCCTTATAATTCACCCCTCCACTTT.

The genes are TRBV9 and TRBJ2-5; D is ambiguous. The end of the DNA fits TRBJ2-7 better, so the J call may be wrong. Germline CDR1 and CDR2: SGDLS and YYNGEE. This CDR3 spans 11 amino acids. The chain's CDR3 is CASSSSYEQYF. DNA for the CDR3: TGTGCCAGCAGCTCCTCCTACGAGCAGTACTTC.